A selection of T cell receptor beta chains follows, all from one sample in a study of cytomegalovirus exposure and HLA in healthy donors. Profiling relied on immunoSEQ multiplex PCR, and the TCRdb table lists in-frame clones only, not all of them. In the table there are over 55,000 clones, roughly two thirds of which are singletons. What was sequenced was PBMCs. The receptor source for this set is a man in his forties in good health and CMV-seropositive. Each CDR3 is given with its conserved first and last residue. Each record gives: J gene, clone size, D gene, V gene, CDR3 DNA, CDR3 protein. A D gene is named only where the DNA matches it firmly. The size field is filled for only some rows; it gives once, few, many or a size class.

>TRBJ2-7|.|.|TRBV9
TGTGCCAGCAGCGTAGGGGGGGTTAACTACGAGCAGTACTTC
CASSVGGVNYEQYF
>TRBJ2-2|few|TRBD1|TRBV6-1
TGTGCCAGCAGTGACCGGACAGGGCAGTATGGGAACACCGGGGAGCTGTTTTTT
CASSDRTGQYGNTGELFF
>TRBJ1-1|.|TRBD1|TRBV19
TGTGCCAGTATGTATCAGGGGGCGGTAACTGAAGCTTTCTTT
CASMYQGAVTEAFF
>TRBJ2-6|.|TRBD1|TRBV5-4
TGTGCCAGTTCGAGGACAGGGGCCTCCTCTGGGGCCAACGTCCTGACTTTC
CASSRTGASSGANVLTF
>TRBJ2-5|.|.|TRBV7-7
TGTGCTAGCAGCCCCTACTTTCAAGAGACCCAGTACTTC
CASSPYFQETQYF
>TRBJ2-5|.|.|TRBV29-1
TGCAGCGTTGAAGATCGTCGCAGAAACCAAGAGACCCAGTACTTC
CSVEDRRRNQETQYF
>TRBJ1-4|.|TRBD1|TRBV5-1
TGCGCCAGCAGCTCCCCGGGACAGGGCCTTATGGAAAAACTGTTTTTT
CASSSPGQGLMEKLFF
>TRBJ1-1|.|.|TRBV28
TGTGCCAGCAGTTTACACATGAACACTGAAGCTTTCTTT
CASSLHMNTEAFF
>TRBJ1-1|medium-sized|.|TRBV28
TGTGCCAGCAGTTTGCCAGAAAACACTGAAGCTTTCTTT
CASSLPENTEAFF
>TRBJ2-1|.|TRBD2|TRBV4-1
TGCGCCAGCAGCCAATCGCCGGGACTAGCGGGAGGAGGTAATGAGCAGTTCTTC
CASSQSPGLAGGGNEQFF
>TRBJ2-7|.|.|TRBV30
TGTGCCTGGAGGGTTACTTCAACTTACGAGCAGTACTTC
CAWRVTSTYEQYF
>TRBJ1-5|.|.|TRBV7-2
TGTGCCAGCAGCACTCCAGGGGCTAGGGGGAATCAGCCCCAGCATTTT
CASSTPGARGNQPQHF
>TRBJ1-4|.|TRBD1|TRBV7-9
TGTGCCAGCAGCTTTGGACAGGGTACCGCAACTAATGAAAAACTGTTTTTT
CASSFGQGTATNEKLFF
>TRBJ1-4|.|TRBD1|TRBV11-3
TGTGCCAGCAGGGACAGGGGATCTAATGAAAAACTGTTTTTT
CASRDRGSNEKLFF
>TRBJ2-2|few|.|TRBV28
TGTGCCAGCATAAGGACAGACCGTGGCACCGGGGAGCTGTTTTTT
CASIRTDRGTGELFF
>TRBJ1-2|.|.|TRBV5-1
TGCGCCAGCAGCCTACGGGGAGACAACTATGGCTACACCTTC
CASSLRGDNYGYTF
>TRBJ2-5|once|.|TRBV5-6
TGTGCCAGCAGCATGAGAAAAGAGACCCAGTACTTC
CASSMRKETQYF
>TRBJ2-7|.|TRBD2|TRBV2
TGTGCCAGCAGCTCCCGGCGGGGGGCGCGCGAGCAGTACTTC
CASSSRRGAREQYF
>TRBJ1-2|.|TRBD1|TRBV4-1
TGCGCCAGCAGCCTCGGGACAGATGGCTACACCTTC
CASSLGTDGYTF
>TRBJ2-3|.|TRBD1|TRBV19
TGTGCCAGTAGTCTCCAACCGGGACAGGCTCCCACAGATACGCAGTATTTT
CASSLQPGQAPTDTQYF
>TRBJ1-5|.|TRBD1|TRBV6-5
TGTGCCAGCAGTTACTCGCAGGGGGCGGGGCAGCCCCAGCATTTT
CASSYSQGAGQPQHF
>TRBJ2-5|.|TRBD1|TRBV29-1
TGCAGCGTTGGACAGGGGGTATTTGGAGAGACCCAGTACTTC
CSVGQGVFGETQYF
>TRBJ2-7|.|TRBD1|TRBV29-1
TGCAGCGCCACCCCCGGGACAGGGGCTAGGGAGCAGTACTTC
CSATPGTGAREQYF
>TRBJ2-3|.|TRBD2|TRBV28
TGTGCCAGCAGTTTATGGGAGGGGACTAGCGGGAGAGGCACAGATACGCAGTATTTT
CASSLWEGTSGRGTDTQYF
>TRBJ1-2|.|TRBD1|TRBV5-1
TGCGCCAGCAGCTTTTCGGGACAGGGCTACACCTTC
CASSFSGQGYTF
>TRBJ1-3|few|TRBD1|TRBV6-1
TGTGCCAGCAAAACCGGGACAGCTGGAAACACCATATATTTT
CASKTGTAGNTIYF
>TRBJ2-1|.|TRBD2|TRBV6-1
TGTGCCAGCAGTGATAGACTAGCGGACCTCTACAATGAGCAGTTCTTC
CASSDRLADLYNEQFF
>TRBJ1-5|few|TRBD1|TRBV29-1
TGCAGCGCAATTATACAGGGGGTGAGCAATCAGCCCCAGCATTTT
CSAIIQGVSNQPQHF
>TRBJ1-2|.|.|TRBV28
TGTGCCAGCAGAGGGGTGATCTATGGCTACACCTTC
CASRGVIYGYTF
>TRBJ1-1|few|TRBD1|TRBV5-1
TGCGCCAGCAGCTGGGGACAGGGGAGAACTGAAGCTTTCTTT
CASSWGQGRTEAFF
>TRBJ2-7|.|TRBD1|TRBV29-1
TGCAGCGTTACCTTCCGGGACAGAGCCTACGAGCAGTACTTC
CSVTFRDRAYEQYF
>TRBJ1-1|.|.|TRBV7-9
TGTGCCAGCAGCTTAGGGGGAGCCACTGAAGCTTTCTTT
CASSLGGATEAFF
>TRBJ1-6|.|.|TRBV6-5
TGTGCCAGCAGTTACTTGGGGGAGGAATCACCCCTCCACTTT
CASSYLGEESPLHF
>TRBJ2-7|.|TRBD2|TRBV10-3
TGTGCCATCAGAGGGACTAGCGGGAGGGCGTCCTACGAGCAGTACTTC
CAIRGTSGRASYEQYF
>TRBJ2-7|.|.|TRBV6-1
TGTGCCAGCAGCCCCCAGGCCTACGAGCAGTACTTC
CASSPQAYEQYF
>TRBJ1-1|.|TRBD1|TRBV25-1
TGTGCCAGCAGTGAGACAGGGCTAATGAACACTGAAGCTTTCTTT
CASSETGLMNTEAFF
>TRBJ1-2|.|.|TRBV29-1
TGCAGCACCAAAGGGGGTGTAGATGGCTACACCTTC
CSTKGGVDGYTF
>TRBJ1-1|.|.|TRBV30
TGTGCCTGGAGTGTGAATCGAGGGTTTATAACTGAAGCTTTCTTT
CAWSVNRGFITEAFF
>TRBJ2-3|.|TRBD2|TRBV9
TGTGCCAGCAGCCGTAAAGCGGGAGGGGCAGATACGCAGTATTTT
CASSRKAGGADTQYF
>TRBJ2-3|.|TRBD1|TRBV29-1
TGCAGCTCTAGACAGGGGACAAATACGCAGTATTTT
CSSRQGTNTQYF
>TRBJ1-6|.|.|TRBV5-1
TGCGCCAGCAACAGGGACGGTAGCTCCTATAATTCACCCCTCCACTTT
CASNRDGSSYNSPLHF
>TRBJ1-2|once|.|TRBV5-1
TGCGCCAGCAGCTTTGTGACAGAATACGGCTACACCTTC
CASSFVTEYGYTF
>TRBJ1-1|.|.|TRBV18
TGTGCCAGCTCACGGACAGATACCTCTGAAGCTTTCTTT
CASSRTDTSEAFF
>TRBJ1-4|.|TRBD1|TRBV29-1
TGCAGCGCTGCTCGCAGATCAGGGGGGAGTAATGAAAAACTGTTTTTT
CSAARRSGGSNEKLFF
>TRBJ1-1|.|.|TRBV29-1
TGCAGCGTTGTGTCCCCCCTCTCAGGGCACACTGAAGCTTTCTTT
CSVVSPLSGHTEAFF
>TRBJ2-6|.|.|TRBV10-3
TGTGCCATCAGTGATGACACCCACTCTGGGGCCAACGTCCTGACTTTC
CAISDDTHSGANVLTF